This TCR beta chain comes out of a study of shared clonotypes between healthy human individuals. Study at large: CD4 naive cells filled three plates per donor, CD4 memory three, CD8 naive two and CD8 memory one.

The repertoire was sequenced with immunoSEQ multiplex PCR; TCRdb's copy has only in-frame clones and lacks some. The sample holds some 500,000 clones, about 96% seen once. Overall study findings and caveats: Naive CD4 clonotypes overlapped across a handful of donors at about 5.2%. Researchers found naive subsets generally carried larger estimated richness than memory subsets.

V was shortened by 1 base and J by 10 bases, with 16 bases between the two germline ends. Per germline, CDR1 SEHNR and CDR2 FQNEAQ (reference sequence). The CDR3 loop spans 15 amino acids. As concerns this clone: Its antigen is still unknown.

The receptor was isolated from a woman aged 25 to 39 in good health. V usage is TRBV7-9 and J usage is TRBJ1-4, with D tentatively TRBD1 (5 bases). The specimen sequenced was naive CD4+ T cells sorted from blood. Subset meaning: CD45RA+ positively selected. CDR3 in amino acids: CASSLVQGSYGKLFF. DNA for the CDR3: TGTGCCAGCAGCTTAGTGCAGGGATCGTACGGAAAACTGTTTTTT.